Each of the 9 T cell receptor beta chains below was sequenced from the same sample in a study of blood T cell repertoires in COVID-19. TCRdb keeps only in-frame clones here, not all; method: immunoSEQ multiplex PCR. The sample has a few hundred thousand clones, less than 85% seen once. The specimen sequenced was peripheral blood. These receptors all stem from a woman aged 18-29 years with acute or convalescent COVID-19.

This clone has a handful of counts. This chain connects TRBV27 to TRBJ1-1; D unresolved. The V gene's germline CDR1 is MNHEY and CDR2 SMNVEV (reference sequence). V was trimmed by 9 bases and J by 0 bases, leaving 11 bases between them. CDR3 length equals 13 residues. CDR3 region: CASATDVNTEAFF. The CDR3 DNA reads TGTGCCAGTGCTACAGACGTGAACACTGAAGCTTTCTTT.

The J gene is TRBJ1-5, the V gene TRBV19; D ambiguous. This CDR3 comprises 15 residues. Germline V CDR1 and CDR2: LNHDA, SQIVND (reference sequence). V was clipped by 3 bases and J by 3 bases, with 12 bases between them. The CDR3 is CASSIGGLYNQPQHF. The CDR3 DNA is TGTGCCAGTAGTATTGGCGGATTATACAATCAGCCCCAGCATTTT.

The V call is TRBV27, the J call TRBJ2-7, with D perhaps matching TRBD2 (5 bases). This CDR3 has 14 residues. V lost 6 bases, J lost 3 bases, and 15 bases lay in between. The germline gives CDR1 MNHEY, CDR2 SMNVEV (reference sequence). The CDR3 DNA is TGTGCCAGCAGCCCTCGAGGGTGGGGCTACGAGCAGTACTTC. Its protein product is CASSPRGWGYEQYF.

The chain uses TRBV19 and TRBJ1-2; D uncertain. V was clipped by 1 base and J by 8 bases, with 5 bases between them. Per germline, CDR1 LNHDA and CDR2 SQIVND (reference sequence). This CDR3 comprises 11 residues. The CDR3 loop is CASSIARGYTF. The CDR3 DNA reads TGTGCCAGTAGTATAGCCAGGGGCTACACCTTC.

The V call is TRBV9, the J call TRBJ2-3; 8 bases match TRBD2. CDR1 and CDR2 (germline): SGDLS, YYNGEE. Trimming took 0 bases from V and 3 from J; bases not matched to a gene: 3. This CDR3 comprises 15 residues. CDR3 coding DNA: TGTGCCAGCAGCGTAGATGGCGGGAGGACAGATACGCAGTATTTT. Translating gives CASSVDGGRTDTQYF.

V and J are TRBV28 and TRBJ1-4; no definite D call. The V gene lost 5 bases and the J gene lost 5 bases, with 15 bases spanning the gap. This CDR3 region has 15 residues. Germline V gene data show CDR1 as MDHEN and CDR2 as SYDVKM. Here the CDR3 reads CASSPIGRLNEKLFF. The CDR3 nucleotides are TGTGCCAGCAGTCCAATCGGCAGACTGAATGAAAAACTGTTTTTT. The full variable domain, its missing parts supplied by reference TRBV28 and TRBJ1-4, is DVKVTQSSRYLVKRTGEKVFLECVQDMDHENMFWYRQDPGLGLRLIYFSYDVKMKEKGDIPEGYSVSREKKERFSLILESASTNQTSMYLCASSPIGRLNEKLFFGSGTQLSVL.

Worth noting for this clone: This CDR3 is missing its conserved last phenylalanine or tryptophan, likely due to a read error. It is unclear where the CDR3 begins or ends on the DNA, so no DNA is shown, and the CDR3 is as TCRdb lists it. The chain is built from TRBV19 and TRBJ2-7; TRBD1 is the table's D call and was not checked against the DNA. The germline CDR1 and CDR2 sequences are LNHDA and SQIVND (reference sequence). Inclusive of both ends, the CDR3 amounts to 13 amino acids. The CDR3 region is CASSRDLDRWPEN.

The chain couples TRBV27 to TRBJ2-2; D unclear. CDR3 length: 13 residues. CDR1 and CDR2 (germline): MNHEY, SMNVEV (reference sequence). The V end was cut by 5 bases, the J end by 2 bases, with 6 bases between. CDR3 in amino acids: CASSPRNTGELFF. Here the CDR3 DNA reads TGTGCCAGCAGTCCGAGAAACACCGGGGAGCTGTTTTTT.

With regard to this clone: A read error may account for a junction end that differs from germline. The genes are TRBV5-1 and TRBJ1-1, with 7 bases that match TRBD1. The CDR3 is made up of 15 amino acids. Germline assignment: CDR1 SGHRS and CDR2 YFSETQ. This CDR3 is CASGFQTGAATEAFF. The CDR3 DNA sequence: TGCGCCAGCGGCTTCCAAACAGGGGCCGCCACTGAAGCTTTCTTT.